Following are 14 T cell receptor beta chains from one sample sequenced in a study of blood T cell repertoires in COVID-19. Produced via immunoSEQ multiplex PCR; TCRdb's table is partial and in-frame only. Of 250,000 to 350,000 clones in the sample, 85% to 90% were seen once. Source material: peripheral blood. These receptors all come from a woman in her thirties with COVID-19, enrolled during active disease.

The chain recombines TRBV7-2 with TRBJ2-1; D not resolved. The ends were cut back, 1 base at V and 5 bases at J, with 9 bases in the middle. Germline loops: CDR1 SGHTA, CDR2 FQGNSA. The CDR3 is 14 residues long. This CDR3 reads CASSLVPENNEQFF. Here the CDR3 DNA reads TGTGCCAGCAGCTTAGTCCCAGAAAACAATGAGCAGTTCTTC.

CDR3 nucleotide sequence: TGTGCCAGCCTAAGGACAGGGGGCGCTCCCTTTAACTATGGCTACACCTTC. Translating gives CASLRTGGAPFNYGYTF. This chain links TRBV27 with TRBJ1-2; 11 nucleotides agree with TRBD1. The germline V gene has CDR1 MNHEY and CDR2 SMNVEV (reference sequence). The length of the CDR3 is 17 residues. With V trimmed by 8 bases and J by 1 base, 12 bases remained unmatched.

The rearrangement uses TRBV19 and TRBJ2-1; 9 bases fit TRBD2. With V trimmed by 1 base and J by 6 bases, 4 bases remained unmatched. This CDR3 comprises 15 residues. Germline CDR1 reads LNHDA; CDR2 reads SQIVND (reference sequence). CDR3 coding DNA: TGTGCCAGTAGTATAGCTAGCGGGATCCTCAATGAGCAGTTCTTC. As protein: CASSIASGILNEQFF.

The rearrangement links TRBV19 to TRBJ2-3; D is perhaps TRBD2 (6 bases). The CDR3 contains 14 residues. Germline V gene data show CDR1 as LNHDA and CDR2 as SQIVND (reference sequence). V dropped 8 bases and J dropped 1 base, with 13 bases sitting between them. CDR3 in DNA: TGTGCCAGTCGGGACTTAGGGGGCACAGATACGCAGTATTTT. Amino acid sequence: CASRDLGGTDTQYF.

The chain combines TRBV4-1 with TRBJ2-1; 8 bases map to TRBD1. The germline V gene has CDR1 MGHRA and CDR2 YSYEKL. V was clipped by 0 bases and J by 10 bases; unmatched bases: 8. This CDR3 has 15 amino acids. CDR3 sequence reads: CASSQDIRGQGEQFF. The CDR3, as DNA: TGCGCCAGCAGCCAAGATATCAGGGGGCAGGGGGAGCAGTTCTTC.

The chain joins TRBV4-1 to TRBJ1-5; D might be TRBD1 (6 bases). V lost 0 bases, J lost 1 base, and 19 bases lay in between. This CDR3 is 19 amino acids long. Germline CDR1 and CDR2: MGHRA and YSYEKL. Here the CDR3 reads CASSQDPSGTPRSNQPQHF. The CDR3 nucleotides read TGCGCCAGCAGCCAAGACCCTAGCGGGACACCTCGAAGCAATCAGCCCCAGCATTTT.

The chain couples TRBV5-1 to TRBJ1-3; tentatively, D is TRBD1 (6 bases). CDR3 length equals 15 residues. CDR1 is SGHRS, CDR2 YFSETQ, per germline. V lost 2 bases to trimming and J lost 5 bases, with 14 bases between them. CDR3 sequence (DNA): TGCGCCAGCAGCTTAGTATCAGGGGACAGAAACACCATATATTTT. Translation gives CASSLVSGDRNTIYF. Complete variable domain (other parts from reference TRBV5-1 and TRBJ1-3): KAGVTQTPRYLIKTRGQQVTLSCSPISGHRSVSWYQQTPGQGLQFLFEYFSETQRNKGNFPGRFSGRQFSNSRSEMNVSTLELGDSALYLCASSLVSGDRNTIYFGEGSWLTVV.

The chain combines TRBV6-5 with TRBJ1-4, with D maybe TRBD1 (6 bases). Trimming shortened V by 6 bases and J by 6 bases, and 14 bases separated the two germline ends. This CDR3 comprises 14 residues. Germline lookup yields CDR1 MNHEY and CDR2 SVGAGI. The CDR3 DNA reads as TGTGCCAGCAGAACACAGGGCTTTCATGAAAAACTGTTTTTT. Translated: CASRTQGFHEKLFF.

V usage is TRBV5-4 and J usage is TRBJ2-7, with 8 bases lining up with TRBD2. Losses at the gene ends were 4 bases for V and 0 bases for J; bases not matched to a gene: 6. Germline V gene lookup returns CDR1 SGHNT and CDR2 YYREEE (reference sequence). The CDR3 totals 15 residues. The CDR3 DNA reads TGTGCCAGCAGCCAGACTAGCGCGAGCTCCTACGAGCAGTACTTC. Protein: CASSQTSASSYEQYF.

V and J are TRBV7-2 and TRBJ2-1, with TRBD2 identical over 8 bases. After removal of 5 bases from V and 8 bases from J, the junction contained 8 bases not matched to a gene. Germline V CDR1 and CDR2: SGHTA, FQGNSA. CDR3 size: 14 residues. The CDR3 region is CASSRGGRFDEQFF. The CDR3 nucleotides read TGTGCCAGCAGCAGAGGCGGGAGGTTTGATGAGCAGTTCTTC.

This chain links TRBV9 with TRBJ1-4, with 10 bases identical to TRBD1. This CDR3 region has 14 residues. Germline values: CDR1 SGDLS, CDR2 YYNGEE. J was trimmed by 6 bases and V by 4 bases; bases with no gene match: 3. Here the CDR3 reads CASSTGTGDEKLFF. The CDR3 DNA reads TGTGCCAGCAGCACCGGGACAGGGGATGAAAAACTGTTTTTT.

The CDR3 sequence: CAWSAHGARNSPLHF. Written as DNA, the CDR3 is TGTGCCTGGAGTGCCCATGGGGCCCGGAATTCACCCCTCCACTTT. V is TRBV30 and J is TRBJ1-6, with D perhaps TRBD1 (5 bases). V lost 1 base to trimming and J lost 7 bases, with 14 bases between them. The CDR3 is made up of 15 amino acids. Germline V CDR1 and CDR2: GTSNPN, SVGIG (reference sequence).

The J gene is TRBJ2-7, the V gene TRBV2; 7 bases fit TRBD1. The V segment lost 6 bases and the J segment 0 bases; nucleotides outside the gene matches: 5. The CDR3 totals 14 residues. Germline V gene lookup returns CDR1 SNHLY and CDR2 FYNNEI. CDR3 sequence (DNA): TGTGCCAGCAGAGAGGACAGGAGCTCCTACGAGCAGTACTTC. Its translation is CASREDRSSYEQYF.

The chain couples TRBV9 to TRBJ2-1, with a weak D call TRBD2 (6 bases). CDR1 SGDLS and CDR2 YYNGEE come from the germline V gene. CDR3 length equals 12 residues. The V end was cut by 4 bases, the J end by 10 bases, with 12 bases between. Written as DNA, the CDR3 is TGTGCCAGCAGCTCCCGGGACTCCGAGCAGTTCTTC. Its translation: CASSSRDSEQFF.